The T cell receptor (beta chain) under discussion was sequenced for a study of T cell repertoires in ileal Crohn's disease (dated by TCRdb to about 2019). Study-level background: The median duration of disease was 7.5 to 9.5 years, and at the time of surgery roughly 36% of patients were active smokers. Every patient underwent surgery because of a complication, which was stricturing disease in approximately 61% and penetrating disease in about 40%. Postoperative therapy was given to about half of the patients, with thiopurines administered to 11 patients and anti-TNF agents administered to 15 to 20 patients. The TCR repertoire was analysed in some 53 patients with Crohn's disease drawn from a prospective multicentre cohort. Running in parallel with the study was a multicentre cohort set up to find predictors of early endoscopic recurrence following ileocolonic resection. Endoscopic postoperative recurrence was defined as a Rutgeerts score above i0. A total of 170 or so mucosal samples from 57 patients were sequenced, collected from several sites on the surgical specimen and at postoperative endoscopy. Overall study results and their limits: More high-frequency clones were carried by sorted CD8 T cells than by CD4 T cells, suggesting that mucosal expansions were mainly CD8. Only a subgroup of patients, of unstated size, had their mucosal CD4 and CD8 T cells sorted and sequenced. Endoscopic recurrence was linked to a higher percentage of high-frequency clones at surgery, and recurrence occurred in every patient whose clonality exceeded 26.8% (18/57). Patients who were active smokers at surgery had a significantly higher proportion of clonal expansions than non-smokers (about 27% vs 20%, p=0.02).

Around 550 nanograms of biopsy DNA per sample were submitted for commercial TCRB immunosequencing. Adaptive Biotechnology amplified CDR3 regions from genomic DNA with a two-step multiplex PCR that controlled for amplification bias. In the first PCR, primers covered every V and J gene segment, and in the second PCR, barcodes and Illumina adapters were added. CDR3 libraries were sequenced on an Illumina instrument. The published analysis was carried out like this. The analysis used both the pipelines supplied by the vendor and custom analysis of the raw data in R/Bioconductor with R version 3.3.0. Clonality, ranging from 0 to 1, was calculated as the inverse of the normalised Shannon entropy of all productive clones. High-frequency clones were defined as the share of the repertoire occupied by the top 100 clones, with only clones passing a 95% confidence test being retained. Repertoire diversity was measured with the Simpson index, and overlap between samples was measured with the Morisita-Horn index. This is the immuneACCESS table as TCRdb keeps it, with only in-frame sequences that have V and J called. A part of the clones is gone; compared with another copy, unresolved V genes explain less than half, and the rest is unexplained. That table furnishes V, J and clone size, whereas the DNA furnished D and trimming. The sample data list some 4,200 clones, and 69% of these were observed just once. The ten largest clones represent about a sixth of the sample.

This clone turned up a few times. There is no known antigen for this receptor. No base quality values were provided; no much bigger clone lies one nucleotide off. The junction shows trimming of 5 bases on V and 3 bases on J, and the gene matches do not reach 6 bases of it. The germline V gene (reference sequence) provides CDR1 WNHNN and CDR2 SYGVQD. CDR3 length: 15 amino acids, cysteine to phenylalanine. The CDR3 DNA has 45 bases and is translated from base 1. To be eligible, patients had to be adults with ileal or ileocolonic Crohn's disease and an indication for ileocolonic resection. Before DNA extraction, whole ileal mucosal biopsies were kept frozen at -80 degrees C. A TRizol-based method was used to extract genomic DNA from the frozen whole biopsies, and the DNA was quantified with a NanoDrop 2000 spectrophotometer.

This receptor was identified in an adult with Crohn's disease. The sample was ileal tissue. The rearrangement joined TRBV10-1 to TRBJ1-5; TRBD1 fits 8 bases in the junction. The CDR3 has the sequence CASSHRGSDNQPQHF. Read as DNA, the sequence is TGCGCCAGCAGTCACAGGGGGTCCGACAATCAGCCCCAGCATTTT.